The sequence of this TCR beta chain was determined in a study of T-cell reconstitution after alpha-beta-depleted transplantation in children. The study's findings and limits: As was reported, about two months after transplant, alpha-beta T cells came from several hundred expanded graft clones.

Molecular barcoding with unique molecular identifiers was used for the TCRbeta library. Each CDR3 protein gets one entry after TCRdb re-called the PCR reads with MiXCR. The sample shows 600,000 or so distinct CDR3 sequences, roughly 23% of them seen only once. On this clonotype itself: Its antigen is not known.

The CDR3 is made up of 16 amino acids. With 0 bases removed from V and 4 bases from J, the gap between germline ends came to 15 bases. Germline lookup yields CDR1 LGHNA and CDR2 YSLEER. The chain is built from TRBV4-3 and TRBJ1-1; D possibly corresponds to TRBD1 (5 bases). The source was PBMCs, mostly from graft donor cells, collected 360 days after TCRalphabeta/CD19-depleted stem cell transplant. The sequence came from a boy in the first two years of life who had a stem cell transplant for acute myeloid leukemia, so the T cells may come from the graft donor. The CDR3 protein is CASSQDIGASSTEAFF. CDR3 sequence (DNA): TGCGCCAGCAGCCAAGATATCGGGGCGAGTAGCACTGAAGCTTTCTTT.